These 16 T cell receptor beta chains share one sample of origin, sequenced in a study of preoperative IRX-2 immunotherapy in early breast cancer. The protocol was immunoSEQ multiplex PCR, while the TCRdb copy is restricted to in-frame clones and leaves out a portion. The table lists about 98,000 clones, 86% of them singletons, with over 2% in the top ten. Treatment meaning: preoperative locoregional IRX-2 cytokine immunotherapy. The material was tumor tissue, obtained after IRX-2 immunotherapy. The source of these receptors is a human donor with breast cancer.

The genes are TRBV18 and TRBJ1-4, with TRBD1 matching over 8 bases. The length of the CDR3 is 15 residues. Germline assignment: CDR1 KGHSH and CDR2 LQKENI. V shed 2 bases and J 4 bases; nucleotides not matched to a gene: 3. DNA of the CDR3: TGTGCCAGCTCACCAGGACAGGGAAATAATGAAAAACTGTTTTTT. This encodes CASSPGQGNNEKLFF.

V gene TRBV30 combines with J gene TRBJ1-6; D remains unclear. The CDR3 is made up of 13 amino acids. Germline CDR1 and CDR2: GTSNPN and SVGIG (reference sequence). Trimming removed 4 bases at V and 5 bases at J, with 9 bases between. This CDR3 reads CAWNLQDNSPLHF. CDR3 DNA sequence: TGTGCCTGGAATCTCCAGGATAATTCACCCCTCCACTTT.

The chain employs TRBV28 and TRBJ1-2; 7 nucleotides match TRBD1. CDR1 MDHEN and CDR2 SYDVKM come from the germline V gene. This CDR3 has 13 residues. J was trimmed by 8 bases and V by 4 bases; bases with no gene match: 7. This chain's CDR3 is CASSSQGDGGYTF. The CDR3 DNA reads TGTGCCAGCAGTTCGCAGGGGGACGGCGGCTACACCTTC.

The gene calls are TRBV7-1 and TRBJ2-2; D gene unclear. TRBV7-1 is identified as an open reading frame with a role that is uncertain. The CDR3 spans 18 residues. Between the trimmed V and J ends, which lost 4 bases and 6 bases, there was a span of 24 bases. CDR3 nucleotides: TGTGCCAGCAGCTTTATTCAAATGGTCGGTCTAGTTGCCGGGGAGCTGTTTTTT. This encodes CASSFIQMVGLVAGELFF.

This CDR3 is CASRGTGGSGETQYF. The CDR3 DNA is TGTGCCAGCCGGGGGACAGGGGGCTCGGGGGAGACCCAGTACTTC. This rearrangement joins TRBV6-8 to TRBJ2-5; 12 positions agree with TRBD1. Germline V lookup: CDR1 MNHGY, CDR2 SAAAGT. The V gene end was trimmed by 8 bases and the J gene end by 5 bases; junction bases not matched to a gene: 9. This CDR3 spans 15 amino acids.

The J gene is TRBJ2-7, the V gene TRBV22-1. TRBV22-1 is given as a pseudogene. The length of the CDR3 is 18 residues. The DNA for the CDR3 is TGTGCCAGCAGTTCGCTAGGCTTGATGGACGGACCAAGGGACGAGCAGTACTTC. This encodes CASSSLGLMDGPRDEQYF.

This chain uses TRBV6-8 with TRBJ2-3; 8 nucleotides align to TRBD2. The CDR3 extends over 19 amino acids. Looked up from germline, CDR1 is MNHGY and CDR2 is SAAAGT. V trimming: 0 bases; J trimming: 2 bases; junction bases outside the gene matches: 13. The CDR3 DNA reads TGTGCCAGCAGTTACTCGATTGGAGGGACTAGTCGGAACACAGATACGCAGTATTTT. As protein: CASSYSIGGTSRNTDTQYF.

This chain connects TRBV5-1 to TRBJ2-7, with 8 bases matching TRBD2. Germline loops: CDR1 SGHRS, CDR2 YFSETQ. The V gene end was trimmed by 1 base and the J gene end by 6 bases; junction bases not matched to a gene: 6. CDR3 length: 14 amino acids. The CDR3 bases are TGCGCCAGCAGCTTGAGCGGGAGCCGGGGCGAGCAGTACTTC. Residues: CASSLSGSRGEQYF.

CDR3 residues: CASSPGGGGSPLHF. CDR3 nucleotide sequence: TGTGCCAGCTCACCCGGAGGGGGCGGTTCACCCCTCCACTTT. The J gene is TRBJ1-6, the V gene TRBV18; 7 nucleotides match TRBD1. V shed 3 bases, J shed 9 bases, and the junction held 5 bases outside the gene matches. The V gene's germline CDR1 is KGHSH and CDR2 LQKENI. This CDR3 contains 14 residues.

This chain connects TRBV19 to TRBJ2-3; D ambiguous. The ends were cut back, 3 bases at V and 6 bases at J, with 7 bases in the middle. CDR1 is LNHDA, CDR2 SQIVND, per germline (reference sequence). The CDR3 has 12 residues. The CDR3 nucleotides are TGTGCCAGTAGTATGGGCGTTGATACGCAGTATTTT. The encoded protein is CASSMGVDTQYF.

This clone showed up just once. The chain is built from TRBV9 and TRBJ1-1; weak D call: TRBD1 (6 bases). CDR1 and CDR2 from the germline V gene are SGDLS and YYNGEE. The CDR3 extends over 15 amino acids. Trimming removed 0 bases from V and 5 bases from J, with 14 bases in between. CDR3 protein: CASSVGQQGQTEAFF. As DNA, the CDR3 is TGTGCCAGCAGCGTAGGCCAGCAGGGGCAAACTGAAGCTTTCTTT.

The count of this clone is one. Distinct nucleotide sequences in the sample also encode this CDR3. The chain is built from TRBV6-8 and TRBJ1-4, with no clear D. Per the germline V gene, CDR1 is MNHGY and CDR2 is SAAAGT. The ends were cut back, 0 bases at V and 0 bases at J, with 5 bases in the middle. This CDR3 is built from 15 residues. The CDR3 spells CASSYSGSTNEKLFF. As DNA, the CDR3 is TGTGCCAGCAGTTACTCCGGTTCAACTAATGAAAAACTGTTTTTT.

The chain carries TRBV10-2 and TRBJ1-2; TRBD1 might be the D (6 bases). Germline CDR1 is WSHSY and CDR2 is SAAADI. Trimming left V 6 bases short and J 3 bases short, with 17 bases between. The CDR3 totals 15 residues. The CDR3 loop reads CASSERRTDHYGYTF. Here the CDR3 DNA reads TGCGCCAGCAGCGAGAGAAGGACAGACCACTATGGCTACACCTTC.

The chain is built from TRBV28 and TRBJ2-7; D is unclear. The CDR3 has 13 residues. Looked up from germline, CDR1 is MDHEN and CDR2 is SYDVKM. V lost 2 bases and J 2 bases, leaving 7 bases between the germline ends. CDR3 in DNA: TGTGCCAGCAGTTTAAGCAGTGCCTACGAGCAGTACTTC. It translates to CASSLSSAYEQYF.

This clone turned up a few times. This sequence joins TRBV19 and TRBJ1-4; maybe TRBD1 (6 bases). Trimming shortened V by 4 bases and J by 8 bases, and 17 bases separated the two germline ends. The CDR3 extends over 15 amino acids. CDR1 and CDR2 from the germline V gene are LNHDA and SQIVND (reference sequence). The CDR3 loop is CASSTNRVGFEKLFF. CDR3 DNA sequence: TGTGCCAGTAGTACCAACAGGGTGGGATTCGAAAAACTGTTTTTT.

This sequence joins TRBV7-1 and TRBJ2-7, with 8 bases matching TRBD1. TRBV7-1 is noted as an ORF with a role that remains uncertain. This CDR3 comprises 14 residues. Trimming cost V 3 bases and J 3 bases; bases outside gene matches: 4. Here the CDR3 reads CASSSRDRSYEQYF. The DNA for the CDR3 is TGTGCCAGCAGCTCCAGGGACAGGAGCTACGAGCAGTACTTC.